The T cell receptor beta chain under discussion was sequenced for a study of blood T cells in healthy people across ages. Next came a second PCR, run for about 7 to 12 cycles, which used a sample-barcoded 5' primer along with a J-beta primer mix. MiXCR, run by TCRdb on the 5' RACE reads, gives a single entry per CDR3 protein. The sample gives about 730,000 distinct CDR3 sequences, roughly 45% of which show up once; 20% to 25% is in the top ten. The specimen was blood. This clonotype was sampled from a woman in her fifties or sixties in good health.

The CDR3 bases are TGTGCCAGCAGCGGGGGGAGGAAGGGGCCTAGCGGCTACACCTTC. Encoded protein: CASSGGRKGPSGYTF. The rearrangement uses TRBV5-6 and TRBJ1-2, with D possibly matching TRBD1 (5 bases). CDR3 length equals 15 residues. Trimming removed 4 bases from V and 8 bases from J, with 21 bases in between. CDR1 is SGHDT, CDR2 YYEEEE, per germline.